One sample yielded the 17 T cell receptor beta chains listed below, sequenced in a study of radiotherapy plus CTLA-4 blockade in lung cancer. Sequenced by immunoSEQ multiplex PCR; TCRdb stores in-frame clones only, minus some. The sample lists some 71,000 clones, about 72% occurring once. Material: peripheral blood, obtained from a patient treated with radiotherapy plus ipilimumab. The receptors here all came from a human donor with non-small cell lung cancer whose response to radiotherapy plus ipilimumab could not be evaluated. Some clones in this sample may be carry-over from other donors' samples.

This clone was counted between two and nine times. The rearrangement uses TRBV6-5 and TRBJ1-5, with 9 nucleotides matching TRBD1. V was clipped by 2 bases and J by 6 bases; unmatched bases: 8. From germline, CDR1 is MNHEY and CDR2 SVGAGI. CDR3 length: 16 amino acids. The CDR3 bases are TGTGCCAGCAGTTACCCGGGACAGGGAACCTCTCAGCCCCAGCATTTT. It encodes CASSYPGQGTSQPQHF.

V is TRBV14 and J is TRBJ1-6; D is unclear. Germline CDR1 SGHDN, CDR2 FVKESK. The CDR3 is made up of 17 amino acids. Trimming took 1 base from V and 7 from J, leaving 17 bases between them. The CDR3 DNA is TGTGCCAGCAGCCAAGTGGTCGCCGCCCGAGGCAATTCACCCCTCCACTTT. Translation gives CASSQVVAARGNSPLHF.

The chain recombines TRBV28 with TRBJ1-5, with D perhaps matching TRBD1 (5 bases). From germline, CDR1 is MDHEN and CDR2 SYDVKM. This CDR3 region has 14 residues. Trimming left V 9 bases short and J 7 bases short, with 19 bases between. CDR3 residues: CASGPGLFEQPQHF. CDR3 nucleotide sequence: TGTGCCAGTGGACCAGGGTTGTTCGAGCAGCCCCAGCATTTT.

The chain links TRBV7-8 to TRBJ1-5; possibly TRBD1 for D (5 bases). The germline V gene has CDR1 SGHVS and CDR2 FQNEAQ. The V end lost 1 base, the J end lost 8 bases, and 12 bases lay between the germline ends. The CDR3 has 14 residues. This CDR3 reads CASSLGRGGKPQHF. DNA of the CDR3: TGTGCCAGCAGCTTAGGCCGGGGGGGAAAGCCCCAGCATTTT.

The rearrangement links TRBV7-2 to TRBJ1-4; D unresolved. The CDR3 length is 15 residues. Between the trimmed V and J ends, which lost 5 bases and 8 bases, there was a span of 18 bases. Germline-derived CDR1 and CDR2 are SGHTA and FQGNSA. DNA for the CDR3: TGTGCCAGCAGCCTAACGAGGGTTATCGGAGAAAAACTGTTTTTT. Protein: CASSLTRVIGEKLFF.

This clone is a singleton in its sample. The rearrangement links TRBV28 to TRBJ2-7; the match to TRBD1 covers 9 bases. The CDR3 is 15 amino acids. CDR1 is MDHEN, CDR2 SYDVKM, per germline. The junction had 13 bases not matched to a gene; V was cut back by 8 bases and J by 5 bases. In nucleotides, the CDR3 is TGTGCCAGCTCTTGGACCGGACAGGGGACCCACGAGCAGTACTTC. Protein product: CASSWTGQGTHEQYF.

The J gene is TRBJ2-5, the V gene TRBV9; TRBD2 aligns across 8 bases. There are 14 residues in the CDR3. The germline gives CDR1 SGDLS, CDR2 YYNGEE. After removal of 3 bases from V and 1 base from J, the junction contained 2 bases not matched to a gene. For the CDR3, the DNA is TGTGCCAGCAGCGCAGGGACTAGCCAAGAGACCCAGTACTTC. Translation gives CASSAGTSQETQYF.

This chain uses TRBV5-6 with TRBJ2-2, with TRBD1 as a possible D gene (5 bases). The germline gives CDR1 SGHDT, CDR2 YYEEEE. The CDR3 length is 13 residues. With 7 bases removed from V and 4 bases from J, the gap between germline ends came to 11 bases. CDR3 DNA sequence: TGTGCCAGCCGGACAACACTCACCGGGGAGCTGTTTTTT. This sequence encodes CASRTTLTGELFF. Complete variable domain (other parts from reference TRBV5-6 and TRBJ2-2): DAGVTQSPTHLIKTRGQQVTLRCSPKSGHDTVSWYQQALGQGPQFIFQYYEEEERQRGNFPDRFSGHQFPNYSSELNVNALLLGDSALYLCASRTTLTGELFFGEGSRLTVL.

The genes are TRBV9 and TRBJ2-2, with 7 nucleotides matching TRBD1. V was pared by 3 bases and J by 2 bases, with 4 bases of the junction left unmatched. Per the germline V gene, CDR1 is SGDLS and CDR2 is YYNGEE. The CDR3 contains 15 residues. The CDR3 reads CASSGGQLNTGELFF. CDR3 coding DNA: TGTGCCAGCAGCGGGGGACAGCTTAACACCGGGGAGCTGTTTTTT.

The chain carries TRBV6-5 and TRBJ1-1; maybe TRBD1 (5 bases). Trimming took off 0 bases at V and 0 bases at J, with 8 bases between the two ends. CDR3 length: 15 residues. Germline CDR1 MNHEY, CDR2 SVGAGI. DNA for the CDR3: TGTGCCAGCAGTTACTCATTAGGGGTGAACACTGAAGCTTTCTTT. Translated, it gives CASSYSLGVNTEAFF.

This clone was observed once. This chain uses TRBV28 with TRBJ1-3, with D possibly being TRBD1 (5 bases). V lost 6 bases, J lost 2 bases, and 17 bases lay in between. CDR1 is MDHEN, CDR2 SYDVKM, per germline. This CDR3 contains 16 residues. Here the CDR3 reads CASRVSLQGPGNTIYF. For the CDR3, the DNA is TGTGCCAGCAGAGTTTCGCTTCAGGGCCCTGGAAACACCATATATTTT.

This clone appeared a few times. This chain uses TRBV9 with TRBJ2-5, with TRBD1 identical over 8 bases. J was trimmed by 2 bases and V by 4 bases; bases with no gene match: 7. Germline CDR1 SGDLS, CDR2 YYNGEE. This CDR3 is 15 amino acids long. The CDR3 DNA sequence: TGTGCCAGCAGCAACGGACAGGGCCCACAAGAGACCCAGTACTTC. It translates to CASSNGQGPQETQYF.

This clone was seen once. This rearrangement joins TRBV18 to TRBJ2-3, with D maybe TRBD1 (5 bases). Germline V lookup: CDR1 KGHSH, CDR2 LQKENI. The CDR3 sequence is 16 residues long. V lost 0 bases and J 0 bases, leaving 10 bases between the germline ends. For the CDR3, the DNA is TGTGCCAGCTCACCACCGCAGGGTTTGAGCACAGATACGCAGTATTTT. This codes for CASSPPQGLSTDTQYF.

The V gene is TRBV4-1, the J gene TRBJ1-2; 8 bases are shared with TRBD1. The CDR3 loop spans 16 amino acids. Germline CDR1 MGHRA, CDR2 YSYEKL. The J segment lost 4 bases and the V segment lost 3 bases, leaving 10 bases of the junction unmatched. The CDR3 nucleotides are TGCGCCAGCAGCCAGGCCCTGACAGGGGCGGGCTATGGCTACACCTTC. It is translated as CASSQALTGAGYGYTF.

The V gene is TRBV9, the J gene TRBJ1-1, with 11 bases identical to TRBD1. CDR1 SGDLS and CDR2 YYNGEE come from the germline V gene. The CDR3 runs 18 residues. V shed 0 bases, J shed 4 bases, and the junction held 11 bases outside the gene matches. The CDR3 is CASSVAGGTGGDTTEAFF. The CDR3 nucleotides are TGTGCCAGCAGCGTAGCCGGGGGGACAGGGGGGGATACCACTGAAGCTTTCTTT.

This clone was seen just once. The chain employs TRBV9 and TRBJ2-1; TRBD1 matches 12 bases. The CDR3 has 14 amino acids. The germline V gene encodes CDR1 SGDLS and CDR2 YYNGEE. V dropped 6 bases and J dropped 13; count of bases not matched to a gene: 11. The CDR3 DNA reads as TGTGCCAGCAACTCCCAGGGACAGGGGGCAGAACAGTTCTTC. Its translation is CASNSQGQGAEQFF.

The V and J genes are TRBV29-1 and TRBJ2-6; possibly TRBD1 for D (5 bases). This CDR3 contains 17 residues. Germline V CDR1 and CDR2: SQVTM, ANQGSEA. The V gene lost 5 bases and the J gene lost 0 bases, with 17 bases spanning the gap. The CDR3 DNA reads as TGCAGCGTTAGCTGGGGCCGAGAGAGCTCTGGGGCCAACGTCCTGACTTTC. The encoded protein is CSVSWGRESSGANVLTF.